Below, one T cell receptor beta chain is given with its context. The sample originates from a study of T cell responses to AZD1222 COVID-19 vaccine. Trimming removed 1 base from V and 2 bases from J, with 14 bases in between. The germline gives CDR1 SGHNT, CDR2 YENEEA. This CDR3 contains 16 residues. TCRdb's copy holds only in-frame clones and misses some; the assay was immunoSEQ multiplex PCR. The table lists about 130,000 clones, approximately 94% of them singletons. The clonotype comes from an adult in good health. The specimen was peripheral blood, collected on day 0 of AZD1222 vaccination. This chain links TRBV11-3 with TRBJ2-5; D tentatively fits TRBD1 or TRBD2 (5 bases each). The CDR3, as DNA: TGTGCCAGCAGCTTAGGAGGGGAATGGCCACAAGAGACCCAGTACTTC. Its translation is CASSLGGEWPQETQYF.